One TCR beta chain is described in this entry. Its specificity is not known. CDR1 and CDR2 from the germline V gene are SGHTA and FQGNSA. This CDR3 comprises 11 residues. Germline trimming cut 4 bases from V and 15 bases from J; bases unmatched to any gene: 4. TCRdb's table, derived via immunoSEQ multiplex PCR, lists solely in-frame clones and lacks some. The table has 2.3 million or so clones, about 92% seen once. These data originate in a study of shared clonotypes between healthy human individuals. Study context: CD4 naive cells filled three plates per donor, CD4 memory three, CD8 naive two and CD8 memory one. Whole-study results and caveats: Rarefaction exposed incomplete sorted-subset sequencing despite large depth. Non-shared clonotypes showed lower generation probabilities than clonotypes common to all four donors.

The origin of this receptor is a man younger than 35 in good health. Some clones in this sample may be carry-over from other donors' samples. This rearrangement joins TRBV7-2 to TRBJ2-1; 9 bases fit TRBD2. The sequencing input was naive CD4+ T cells from PBMCs. The subset here: CD45RA+ positively selected. As DNA, the CDR3 is TGTGCCAGCAGCTCCGGGACTAGCCTGTTCTTC. It specifies CASSSGTSLFF.